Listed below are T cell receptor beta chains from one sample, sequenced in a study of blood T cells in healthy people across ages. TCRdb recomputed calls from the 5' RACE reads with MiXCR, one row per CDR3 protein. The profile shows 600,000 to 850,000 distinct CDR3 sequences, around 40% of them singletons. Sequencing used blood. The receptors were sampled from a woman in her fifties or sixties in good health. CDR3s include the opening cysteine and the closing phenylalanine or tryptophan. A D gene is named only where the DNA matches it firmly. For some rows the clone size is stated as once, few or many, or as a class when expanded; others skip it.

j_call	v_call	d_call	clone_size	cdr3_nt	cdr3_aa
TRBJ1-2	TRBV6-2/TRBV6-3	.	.	TGTGCCAGCAGTTACGGGGCTGGTGGCTACACCTTC	CASSYGAGGYTF
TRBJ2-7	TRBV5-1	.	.	TGCGCCAGCAGCTTGGAGGTAGCGGCCCCCTACGAGCAGTACTTC	CASSLEVAAPYEQYF
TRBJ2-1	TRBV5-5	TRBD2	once	TGTGCCAGCAGCTTCGGACTAGCGGGAGACTACGAGCAGTTCTTC	CASSFGLAGDYEQFF
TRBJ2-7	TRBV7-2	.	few	TGTGCCAGCAGCTTCGGAGCGGGCGAACTTTACGAGCAGTACTTC	CASSFGAGELYEQYF
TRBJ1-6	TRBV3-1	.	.	TGTGCCAGCAGCCCTATTGATTCACCCCTCCACTTT	CASSPIDSPLHF
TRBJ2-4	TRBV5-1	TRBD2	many	TGCGCCAGCAGCTCTTCCGGGACTAGCAGAGTACATCAGTACTTC	CASSSSGTSRVHQYF
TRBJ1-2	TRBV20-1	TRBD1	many	TGCAGTGCTCGACAGGGCTATGGCTACACCTTC	CSARQGYGYTF
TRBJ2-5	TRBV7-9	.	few	TGTGCCAGCACCCCCCAGGGCCAGCAAGAGACCCAGTACTTC	CASTPQGQQETQYF
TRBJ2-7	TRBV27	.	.	TGTGCCAGCAGCGGGACGGAGGAGGGGCACTACGAGCAGTACTTC	CASSGTEEGHYEQYF
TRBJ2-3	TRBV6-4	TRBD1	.	TGTGCCAGCAGCGTTGGCCGGGACAGACACACAGATACGCAGTATTTT	CASSVGRDRHTDTQYF
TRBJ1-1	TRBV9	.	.	TGTGCCAGCAGCGTATTTGAGAACACTGAAGCTTTCTTT	CASSVFENTEAFF
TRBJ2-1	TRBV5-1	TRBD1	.	TGCGCCAGCAGCACGGCCGGGACAGGGTTCCAGTTCTTC	CASSTAGTGFQFF
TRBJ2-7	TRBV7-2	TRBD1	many	TGTGCCAGCAGCTCCGTGGACAGGGGGGTCGACGAGCAGTACTTC	CASSSVDRGVDEQYF
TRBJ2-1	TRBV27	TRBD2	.	TGTGCCAGCAGTACCGAACTAGCGGGGACAAAATACAATGAGCAGTTCTTC	CASSTELAGTKYNEQFF
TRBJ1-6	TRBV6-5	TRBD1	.	TGTGCCAGCAGTTACTTCGGGACAGGGAATAATTCACCCCTCCACTTT	CASSYFGTGNNSPLHF
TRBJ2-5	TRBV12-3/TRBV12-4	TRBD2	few	TGTGCCAGCAGTTTAAAGGGGACTAGCCAAGAGACCCAGTACTTC	CASSLKGTSQETQYF
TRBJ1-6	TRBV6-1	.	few	TGTGCCAGCAGTGAATGGATGAACAGGGAGGAACGGTCACCCCTCCACTTT	CASSEWMNREERSPLHF
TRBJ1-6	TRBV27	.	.	TGTGCCAGCAGTTCCCGGCAGACCTCTTCACCCCTCCACTTT	CASSSRQTSSPLHF
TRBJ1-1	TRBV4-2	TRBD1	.	TGTGCCAGCAGCCAAGATCAGGGGGCAGGTACTGAAGCTTTCTTT	CASSQDQGAGTEAFF
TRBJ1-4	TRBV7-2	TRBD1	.	TGTGCCAGCAGACCCGGGACAGGGGGCGCGAGAGAAAAACTGTTTTTT	CASRPGTGGAREKLFF
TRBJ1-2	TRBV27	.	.	TGTGCCAGCAGCCCCACAGGGCTGGGTGGCTACACCTTC	CASSPTGLGGYTF
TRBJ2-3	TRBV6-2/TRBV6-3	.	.	TGTGCCAGCAGTCCCCACAACCGGAGGTCCCTTCCAGATACGCAGTATTTT	CASSPHNRRSLPDTQYF
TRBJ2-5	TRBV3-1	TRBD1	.	TGTGCCAGCAGAAACAGGGGGGATGAAGAGACCCAGTACTTC	CASRNRGDEETQYF
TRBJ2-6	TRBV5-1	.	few	TGCGCCAGCAGTGGCAGTCTCGACCGCTCTGGGGCCAACGTCCTGACTTTC	CASSGSLDRSGANVLTF
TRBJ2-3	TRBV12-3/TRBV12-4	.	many	TGTGCCAGCAGTTTAGGTCCGCGGAATACGCAGTATTTT	CASSLGPRNTQYF
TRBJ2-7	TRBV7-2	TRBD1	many	TGTGCCAGCAGCCAGGGGACAGGGAACTACGAGCAGTACTTC	CASSQGTGNYEQYF
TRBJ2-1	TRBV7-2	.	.	TGTGCCAGCAGCTTAGATCAGGGAGCCAACAATGAGCAGTTCTTC	CASSLDQGANNEQFF
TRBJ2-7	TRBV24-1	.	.	TGTGCCACCAGTGAGGGAATAGCGGAGGTGGCTCGGGAGCAGTACTTC	CATSEGIAEVAREQYF
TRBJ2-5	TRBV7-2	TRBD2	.	TGTGCCAGCAGCCGGATTAGCGGGAGGGTGGTGGAGACCCAGTACTTC	CASSRISGRVVETQYF
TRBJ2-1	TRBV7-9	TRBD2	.	TGTGCCAGCAGCTTTCCGGCTAGCGGGAGGGGAATCTCCTACAATGAGCAGTTCTTC	CASSFPASGRGISYNEQFF
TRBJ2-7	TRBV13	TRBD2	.	TGTGCCAGCAGCCACGGAGGAGCGGGAGTCCCCTACGAGCAGTACTTC	CASSHGGAGVPYEQYF
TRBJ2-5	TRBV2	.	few	TGTGCCAGCAGTGAAGCGGCAGGGGTCGAGACCCAGTACTTC	CASSEAAGVETQYF
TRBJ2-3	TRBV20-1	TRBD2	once	TGCAGTGCTAGGGGGACTAGCGGCCAGGCCGCAGATACGCAGTATTTT	CSARGTSGQAADTQYF
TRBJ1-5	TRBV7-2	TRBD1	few	TGTGCCAGCAGCTTCCGACAGGGGGCTGACAGCAATCAGCCCCAGCATTTT	CASSFRQGADSNQPQHF
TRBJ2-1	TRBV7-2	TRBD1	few	TGTGCCAGCAGCTTAGTTGACAGGGGGAGCAATGAGCAGTTCTTC	CASSLVDRGSNEQFF
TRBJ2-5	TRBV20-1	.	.	TGCAGTGCTAGTGGGGGGGCAGGGGGCGAGGAGACCCAGTACTTC	CSASGGAGGEETQYF
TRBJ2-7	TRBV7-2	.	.	TGTGTCAGCAGCCCAAGGTCGGGCCCCTACGAGCAGTACTTC	CVSSPRSGPYEQYF